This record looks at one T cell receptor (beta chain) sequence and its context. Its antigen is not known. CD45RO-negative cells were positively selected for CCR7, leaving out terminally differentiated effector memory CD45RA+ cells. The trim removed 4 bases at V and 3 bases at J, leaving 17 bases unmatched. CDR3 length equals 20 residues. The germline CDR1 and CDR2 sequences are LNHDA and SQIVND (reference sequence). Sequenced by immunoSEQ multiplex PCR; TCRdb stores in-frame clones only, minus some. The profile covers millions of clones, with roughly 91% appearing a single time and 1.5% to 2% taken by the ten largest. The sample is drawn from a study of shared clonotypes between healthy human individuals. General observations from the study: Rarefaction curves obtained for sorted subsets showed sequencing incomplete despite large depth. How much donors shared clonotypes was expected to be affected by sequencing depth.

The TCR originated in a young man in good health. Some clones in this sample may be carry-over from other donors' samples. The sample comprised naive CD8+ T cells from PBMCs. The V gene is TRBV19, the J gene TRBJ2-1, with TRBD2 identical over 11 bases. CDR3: CASSTRQGLAGGPGYNEQFF. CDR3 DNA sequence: TGTGCCAGTAGTACCCGACAGGGTTTAGCGGGAGGGCCAGGCTACAATGAGCAGTTCTTC.